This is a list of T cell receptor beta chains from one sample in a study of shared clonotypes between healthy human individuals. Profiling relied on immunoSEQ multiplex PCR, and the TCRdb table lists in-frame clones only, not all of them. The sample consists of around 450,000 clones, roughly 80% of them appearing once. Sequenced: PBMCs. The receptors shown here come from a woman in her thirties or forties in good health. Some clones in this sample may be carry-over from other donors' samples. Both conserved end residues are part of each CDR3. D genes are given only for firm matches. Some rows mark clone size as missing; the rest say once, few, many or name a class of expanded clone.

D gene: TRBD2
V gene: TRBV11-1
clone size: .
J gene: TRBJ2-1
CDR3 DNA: TGTGCCAGCAGCTTAACGACTAGCTGGGGTGAGCAGTTCTTC
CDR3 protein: CASSLTTSWGEQFF

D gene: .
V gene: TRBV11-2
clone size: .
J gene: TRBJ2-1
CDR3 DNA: TGTGCCAGCAGCTTACTCCCCCCCGGGTCCTACAATGAGCAGTTCTTC
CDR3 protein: CASSLLPPGSYNEQFF

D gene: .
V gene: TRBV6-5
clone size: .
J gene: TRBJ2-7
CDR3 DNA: TGTGCCAGCAGTTACTCTCCGGACAGTTACTACGAGCAGTACTTC
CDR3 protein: CASSYSPDSYYEQYF

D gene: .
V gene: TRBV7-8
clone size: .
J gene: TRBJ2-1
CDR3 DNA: TGTGCCAGCAGCAACTTAGGGGAGTTGTACAATGAGCAGTTCTTC
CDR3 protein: CASSNLGELYNEQFF

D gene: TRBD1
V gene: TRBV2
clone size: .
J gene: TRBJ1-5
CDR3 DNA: TGTGCCAGCAGCTTAAGCGGACAGGGGGATCAGCCCCAGCATTTT
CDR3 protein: CASSLSGQGDQPQHF

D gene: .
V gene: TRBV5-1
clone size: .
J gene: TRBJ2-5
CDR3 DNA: TGCGCCAGCAGCTTACAGGGCCCGCCCAATCAAGAGACCCAGTACTTC
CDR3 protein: CASSLQGPPNQETQYF

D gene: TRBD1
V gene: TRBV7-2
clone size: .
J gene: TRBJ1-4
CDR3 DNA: TGTGCCAGCAGCCGGGACAGGTCTAATGAAAAACTGTTTTTT
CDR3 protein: CASSRDRSNEKLFF

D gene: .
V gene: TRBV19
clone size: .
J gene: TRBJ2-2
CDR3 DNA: TGTGCCAGTAAAGACACTCAGAACACCGGGGAGCTGTTTTTT
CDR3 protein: CASKDTQNTGELFF

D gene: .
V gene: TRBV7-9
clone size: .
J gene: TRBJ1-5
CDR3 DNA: TGTGCCAGCAGCCCAAATATGGATCAGCCCCAGCATTTT
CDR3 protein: CASSPNMDQPQHF

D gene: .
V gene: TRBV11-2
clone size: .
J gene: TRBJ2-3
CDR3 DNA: TGTGCCAGCAGCCGGGACTCGACAGATACGCAGTATTTT
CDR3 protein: CASSRDSTDTQYF

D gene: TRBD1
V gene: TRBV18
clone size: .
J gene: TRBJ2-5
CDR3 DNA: TGTGCCAGCTCACCAGTACAGGGGGTAGGAGAGACCCAGTACTTC
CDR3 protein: CASSPVQGVGETQYF

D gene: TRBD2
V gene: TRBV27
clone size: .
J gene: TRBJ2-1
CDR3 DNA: TGTGCCAGCAGAATAGGGACTAGCGGGGGGAATGAGCAGTTCTTC
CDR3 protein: CASRIGTSGGNEQFF

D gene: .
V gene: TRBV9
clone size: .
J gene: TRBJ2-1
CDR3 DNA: TGTGCCAGCAGCGCCTCCGACTACAATGAGCAGTTCTTC
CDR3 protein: CASSASDYNEQFF

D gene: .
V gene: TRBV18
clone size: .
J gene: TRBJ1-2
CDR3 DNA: TGTGCCAGCTCGTTCGCACAGCCCGAAAGGGGCTACACCTTC
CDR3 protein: CASSFAQPERGYTF

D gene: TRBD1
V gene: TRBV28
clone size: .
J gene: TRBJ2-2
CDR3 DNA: TGTGCCAGCACCCCCCGCTCAGGGGGCGGAAGCGGGGAGCTGTTTTTT
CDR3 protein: CASTPRSGGGSGELFF

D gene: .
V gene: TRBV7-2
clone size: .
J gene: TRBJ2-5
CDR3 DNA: TGTGCCAGCAGCAATTTGATGGGGACCCAGTACTTC
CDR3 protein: CASSNLMGTQYF

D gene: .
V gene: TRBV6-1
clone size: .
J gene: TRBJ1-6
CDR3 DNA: TGTGCCAGCAGTGAATTACAGGGAAATTCACCCCTCCACTTT
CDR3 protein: CASSELQGNSPLHF

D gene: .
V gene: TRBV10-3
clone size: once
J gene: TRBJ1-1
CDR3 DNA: TGTGCCATCAGGGCAGGGGTAGAGACTGAAGCTTTCTTT
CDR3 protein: CAIRAGVETEAFF

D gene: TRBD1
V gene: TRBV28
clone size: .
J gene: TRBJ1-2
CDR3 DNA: TGTGCCAGCAGTTTAGGGGACAGGGGTGGCTACACCTTC
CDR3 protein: CASSLGDRGGYTF

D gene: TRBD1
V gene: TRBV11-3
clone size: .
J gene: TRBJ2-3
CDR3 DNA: TGTGCCAGCAGCCTAGGGACAGGGACAGATACGCAGTATTTT
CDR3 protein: CASSLGTGTDTQYF

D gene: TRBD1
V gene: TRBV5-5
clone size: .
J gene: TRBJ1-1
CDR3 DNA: TGTGCCAGCAGCCGAGCCGGGACAGTGAACACTGAAGCTTTCTTT
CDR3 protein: CASSRAGTVNTEAFF

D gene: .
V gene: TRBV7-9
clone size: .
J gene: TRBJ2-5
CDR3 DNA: TGTGCCAGCAGCTTATGGCTGGAGACCCAGTACTTC
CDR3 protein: CASSLWLETQYF